The present TCR beta chain was sequenced within a study of blood T cell repertoires in COVID-19. Overall study context: Samples of COVID-19 (acute and convalescent) were obtained from the United States, Italy and Spain.

V was clipped by 5 bases and J by 4 bases, with 26 bases between them. The germline gives CDR1 SGHTA, CDR2 FQGNSA. This CDR3 comprises 18 residues. TCRdb keeps only in-frame clones here, not all; method: immunoSEQ multiplex PCR. The sample holds around 300,000 clones; approximately 91% are singletons and the top ten take around 2%. The V call is TRBV7-2, the J call TRBJ2-5; a possible D gene is TRBD1 (6 bases). Sequencing was carried out using peripheral blood. This sequence originates from a man in his fifties with acute or convalescent COVID-19. CDR3: CASSRHGPGRGLRETQYF. The CDR3 DNA follows: TGTGCCAGCAGCCGTCACGGCCCGGGCAGGGGATTGCGAGAGACCCAGTACTTC.